This section outlines one T cell receptor beta chain sequence together with its context. Its antigen is currently unknown. V gave up 5 bases and J gave up 4 bases; unmatched junction bases: 11. Germline lookup yields CDR1 MDHEN and CDR2 SYDVKM. The CDR3 covers 16 residues. The sample comes from a study of T cell repertoires in cytomegalovirus infection. The overall study: The public TCR beta signatures pointed to both CMV infection and matching HLA type. General study findings and limits: Carriage of CMV together with the relevant HLA was identifiable through cumulative public TCR beta family frequency. The ex vivo response was dominated by HLA-C-restricted CMV-specific TCR beta clonotypes.

TCRdb redid the calling of the reads with MiXCR, one entry per CDR3 protein. The profile shows fewer than 300,000 distinct CDR3 sequences, roughly 26% of them singletons. This sequence joins TRBV28 and TRBJ2-1, with 7 bases aligning to TRBD2. Sequencing used PBMCs. This receptor was obtained from a human donor in good health (CMV status not recorded). Some clones in this sample may be carry-over from other donors' samples. CDR3 residues: CASSPGGGAQYNEQFF. Written as DNA, the CDR3 is TGTGCCAGCAGTCCCGGGGGAGGGGCACAATACAATGAGCAGTTCTTC.